A single sample gave rise to the 16 T cell receptor beta chains below, sequenced in a study of blood T cell repertoires in COVID-19. The repertoire was sequenced with immunoSEQ multiplex PCR; TCRdb's copy has only in-frame clones and lacks some. In the table there are tens of thousands of clones, 70% to 85% of which are singletons. Sequenced sample: peripheral blood. Receptor source: a man between 65 and 85 years old with acute or convalescent COVID-19.

The chain uses TRBV30 and TRBJ1-2, with a weak D call TRBD1 (5 bases). The CDR3 covers 11 residues. Germline CDR1 is GTSNPN and CDR2 is SVGIG (reference sequence). Trimming removed 4 bases from V and 4 bases from J, with 7 bases in between. CDR3 DNA sequence: TGTGCCTGGACCGGGGGCTATGGCTACACCTTC. It specifies CAWTGGYGYTF.

The CDR3 spells CASSQVGTGGPRWTDTQYF. CDR3 DNA: TGTGCCAGCAGCCAAGTAGGGACAGGAGGGCCAAGATGGACAGATACGCAGTATTTT. The genes are TRBV3-1 (or the pseudogene TRBV3-2) and TRBJ2-3; 8 nucleotides match TRBD1. V lost 1 base and J lost 3; bases outside the gene matches: 15. This CDR3 spans 19 amino acids. Germline loops: CDR1 LGHDT, CDR2 YNNKEL (reference sequence).

The V and J genes are TRBV6-5 and TRBJ1-2, with 10 positions matching TRBD1. Germline assignment: CDR1 MNHEY and CDR2 SVGAGI. The trim removed 4 bases at V and 7 bases at J, leaving 6 bases unmatched. This CDR3 spans 14 amino acids. DNA of the CDR3: TGTGCCAGCAGTTGGACAGGGGGAGGGTCTGGCTACACCTTC. It codes for CASSWTGGGSGYTF.

J is TRBJ1-2 and V is TRBV5-1; maybe TRBD1 (6 bases). V lost 0 bases, J lost 0 bases, and 9 bases lay in between. The CDR3 is 15 residues long. Germline V gene sequence: CDR1 SGHRS, CDR2 YFSETQ. The CDR3 spells CASSLGQVPNYGYTF. DNA for the CDR3: TGCGCCAGCAGCTTGGGACAGGTCCCTAACTATGGCTACACCTTC.

The V and J genes are TRBV28 and TRBJ2-7, with TRBD1 matching over 8 bases. Germline trimming cut 4 bases from V and 6 bases from J; bases unmatched to any gene: 8. The CDR3 loop spans 14 amino acids. CDR1 and CDR2 (germline): MDHEN, SYDVKM. The DNA for the CDR3 is TGTGCCAGCAGTTGGTCCGGACAGGGCTCCGAGCAGTACGTC. It yields the protein CASSWSGQGSEQYV.

The V call is TRBV28, the J call TRBJ2-7, with 9 bases lining up with TRBD2. Looked up from germline, CDR1 is MDHEN and CDR2 is SYDVKM. The CDR3 has 18 amino acids. J was trimmed by 3 bases and V by 10 bases; bases with no gene match: 22. The chain's CDR3 is CATLPAGGGKEEDYEQYF. The CDR3 DNA reads TGTGCCACGCTCCCAGCGGGAGGAGGGAAAGAGGAGGACTACGAGCAGTACTTC.

The chain recombines TRBV7-2 with TRBJ2-7, with 11 bases that match TRBD2. Per germline, CDR1 SGHTA and CDR2 FQGNSA. The CDR3 is 14 amino acids. This chain's CDR3 is CASSLAGGSYEQYV. DNA for the CDR3: TGTGCCAGCAGCCTAGCGGGGGGATCCTACGAGCAGTACGTC.

This chain uses TRBV6-1 with TRBJ2-4; possibly TRBD1 for D (5 bases). The germline V gene encodes CDR1 MNHNS and CDR2 SASEGT. V was clipped by 4 bases and J by 0 bases, with 16 bases between them. The CDR3 extends over 17 amino acids. CDR3 sequence (DNA): TGTGCCAGCAGTGCCCGAAAGGGGAATCTAGCCAAAAACATTCAGTACTTC. Translating it yields CASSARKGNLAKNIQYF.

The rearrangement links TRBV5-8 to TRBJ1-1; D perhaps matches TRBD1 (5 bases). CDR1 is SGHTS, CDR2 YDEGEE, per germline. Trimming removed 4 bases from V and 4 bases from J, with 17 bases in between. CDR3 length equals 15 residues. The CDR3 loop reads CASSAIREGGTEAFF. CDR3 DNA sequence: TGTGCCAGCAGCGCTATCAGGGAGGGAGGCACTGAAGCTTTCTTT. Full variable domain (rest looked up from reference TRBV5-8 and TRBJ1-1): EAGVTQSPTHLIKTRGQQATLRCSPISGHTSVYWYQQALGLGLQFLLWYDEGEERNRGNFPPRFSGRQFPNYSSELNVNALELEDSALYLCASSAIREGGTEAFFGQGTRLTVV.

The chain combines TRBV5-6 with TRBJ1-6; a possible D gene is TRBD1 (6 bases). Germline lookup yields CDR1 SGHDT and CDR2 YYEEEE. V shed 4 bases and J shed 7 bases, with 9 bases lying between them. The CDR3 length is 13 residues. In DNA, the CDR3 is TGTGCCAGCAGCCGGACAGCCAATTCACCCCTCCACTTT. It is translated as CASSRTANSPLHF.

V is TRBV11-2 and J is TRBJ1-2, with D perhaps TRBD1 (6 bases). This CDR3 contains 15 residues. The V end lost 4 bases, the J end lost 4 bases, and 16 bases lay between the germline ends. Germline-derived CDR1 and CDR2 are SGHAT and FQNNGV. This chain's CDR3 is CASSWSRDNFYGYTF. CDR3 in DNA: TGTGCCAGCAGCTGGTCCCGGGACAATTTCTATGGCTACACCTTC.

V and J are TRBV9 and TRBJ1-1; D gene ambiguous. CDR1 is SGDLS, CDR2 YYNGEE, per germline. The CDR3 has 14 residues. Trimming shortened V by 4 bases and J by 2 bases, and 12 bases separated the two germline ends. As DNA, the CDR3 is TGTGCCAGCAGCAAAGATCTAGGAAACACTGAAGCTTTCTTT. This translates into CASSKDLGNTEAFF. Full variable domain (remainder filled in from reference TRBV9 and TRBJ1-1): DSGVTQTPKHLITATGQRVTLRCSPRSGDLSVYWYQQSLDQGLQFLIQYYNGEERAKGNILERFSAQQFPDLHSELNLSSLELGDSALYFCASSKDLGNTEAFFGQGTRLTVV.

The gene calls are TRBV11-3 and TRBJ2-7; D may be TRBD2 (5 bases). V shed 1 base and J shed 0 bases, with 10 bases lying between them. Germline CDR1 SGHNT, CDR2 YENEEA. This CDR3 is 15 amino acids long. This CDR3 is CASSLGWRSSYEQYV. CDR3 DNA: TGTGCCAGCAGCTTAGGATGGAGGAGCTCCTACGAGCAGTACGTC.

In its sample, this clone was seen a few times. The rearrangement joins TRBV7-8 to TRBJ2-7, with D possibly matching TRBD1 (6 bases). There are 14 residues in the CDR3. Trimming cost V 4 bases and J 1 base, with 11 bases left between them. Germline loops: CDR1 SGHVS, CDR2 FQNEAQ. The CDR3 region has the DNA TGTGCCAGCAGCTCCGACAGGCGATCCTACGAGCAGTACTTC. Its protein is CASSSDRRSYEQYF. Looking up the rest from reference TRBV7-8 and TRBJ2-7 gives the full variable domain: GAGVSQSPRYKVAKRGQDVALRCDPISGHVSLFWYQQALGQGPEFLTYFQNEAQLDKSGLPSDRFFAERPEGSVSTLKIQRTQQEDSAVYLCASSSDRRSYEQYFGPGTRLTVT.

This clone appeared a few times. This rearrangement joins TRBV10-2 to TRBJ1-2; tentative D call: TRBD1 (5 bases). Deletions cut 1 base from V and 7 bases from J, with 13 bases between. The CDR3 consists of 14 residues. Germline-derived CDR1 and CDR2 are WSHSY and SAAADI. The CDR3 here is CASSELGGAVGYTF. The CDR3 nucleotides are TGCGCCAGCAGTGAGTTGGGAGGGGCGGTTGGCTACACCTTC.

Many counts were recorded for this clone. The rearrangement joins TRBV20-1 to TRBJ2-7, with a weak D call TRBD2 (5 bases). This CDR3 has 13 amino acids. Trimming stripped 3 bases from V and 2 bases from J, with 11 bases between. Germline CDR1 and CDR2: DFQATT and SNEGSKA (reference sequence). This CDR3 is CSASPSFTYEQYF. The CDR3 nucleotides are TGCAGTGCTAGTCCTAGCTTTACCTACGAGCAGTACTTC.